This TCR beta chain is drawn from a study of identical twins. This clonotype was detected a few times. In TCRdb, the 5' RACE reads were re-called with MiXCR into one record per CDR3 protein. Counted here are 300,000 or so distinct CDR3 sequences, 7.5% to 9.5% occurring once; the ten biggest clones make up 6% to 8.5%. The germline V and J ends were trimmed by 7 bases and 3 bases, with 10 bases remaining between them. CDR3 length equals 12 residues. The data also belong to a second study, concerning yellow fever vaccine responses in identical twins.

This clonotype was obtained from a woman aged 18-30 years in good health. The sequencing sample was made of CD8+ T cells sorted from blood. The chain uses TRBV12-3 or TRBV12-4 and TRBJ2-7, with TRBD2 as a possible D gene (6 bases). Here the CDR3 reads CASTPGGYEQYF. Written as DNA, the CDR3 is TGTGCCAGCACCCCCGGGGGCTACGAGCAGTACTTC.